These T cell receptor beta chains were read from a single sample in a study of graft-versus-host responses after intestinal transplantation. Their recognized antigens are unknown. Profiling relied on immunoSEQ multiplex PCR, and the TCRdb table lists in-frame clones only, not all of them. The repertoire has about 86,000 clones, more than 85% of them found once; the top ten carry around 0.49%. Source: unstimulated CD8+ T cells sorted from spleen or lymph node cells, taken before intestinal transplant. The receptor source for this set is a human donor who received an intestinal transplant. The CDR3 runs from the conserved cysteine through the conserved F or W. A D gene is named only where the DNA matches it firmly. Where a row states a size, it is once, few, many or the class of an expanded clone; other rows omit it.

>TRBV30|.|TRBJ2-1|.
TGTGCCTGGAGTGAAGCAGGACGGGAGAGGCCCTACAATGAGCAGTTCTTC
CAWSEAGRERPYNEQFF
>TRBV19|.|TRBJ2-6|TRBD1
TGTGCCAGTAGTACAGGGACAGCCCTCTCTGGGGCCAACGTCCTGACTTTC
CASSTGTALSGANVLTF
>TRBV6-5|.|TRBJ2-1|.
TGTGCCAGCAGCATTGCGCGAGGGAGCAGCAATGAGCAGTTCTTC
CASSIARGSSNEQFF
>TRBV5-1|.|TRBJ2-1|TRBD1
TGCGCCAGCAGCTTAGGGACAGGGGACCACAATGAGCAGTTCTTC
CASSLGTGDHNEQFF
>TRBV27|.|TRBJ1-5|.
TGTGCCAGCAGTCCGATATCAGGGATCGATCAGCCCCAGCATTTT
CASSPISGIDQPQHF
>TRBV6-5|.|TRBJ2-7|TRBD2
TGTGCCAGCAGTTATGAACTAGCGGGGGATCACGAGCAGTACTTC
CASSYELAGDHEQYF
>TRBV28|.|TRBJ2-1|TRBD1
TGTGCCAGCCACGGACAGGGTGAGGGCAATGAGCAGTTCTTC
CASHGQGEGNEQFF
>TRBV6-5|once|TRBJ1-1|TRBD1
TGTGCCAGCAGTTCCCCGGGTCCGAGGGGGCCTGAAGCTTTCTTT
CASSSPGPRGPEAFF
>TRBV6-5|.|TRBJ1-2|.
TGTGCCAGCAGTTATGGGCAGGGGAACTATGGCTACACCTTC
CASSYGQGNYGYTF
>TRBV29-1|once|TRBJ2-7|.
TGCAGCGTCACGGACAGATCCTACGAGCAGTACTTC
CSVTDRSYEQYF
>TRBV6-5|.|TRBJ1-5|.
TGTGCCAGCACCCCGGGGGTAAATCAGCCCCAGCATTTT
CASTPGVNQPQHF
>TRBV5-6|.|TRBJ2-5|.
TGTGCCAGCAGCCAGGGAGAGACCCAGTACTTC
CASSQGETQYF
>TRBV5-4|.|TRBJ1-2|TRBD1
TGTGCCAGCAGCGTCCAACAGGGGGCGCGGGGATATGGCTACACCTTC
CASSVQQGARGYGYTF
>TRBV27|few|TRBJ2-1|TRBD2
TGTGCCAGCAGTCAGACTAGCGGGGAACACAATGAGCAGTTCTTC
CASSQTSGEHNEQFF
>TRBV7-2|.|TRBJ1-2|.
TGTGCCAGCAGCCGTCCGGAACAGGGCCCATCTTGGGGCTACACCTTC
CASSRPEQGPSWGYTF
>TRBV27|.|TRBJ1-6|.
TGTGCCAGCAGTTTATTATTACAGCCTAATTCACCCCTCCACTTT
CASSLLLQPNSPLHF
>TRBV28|.|TRBJ1-1|.
TGTGCCGTATCGGACAGACATGAAGCTTTCTTT
CAVSDRHEAFF
>TRBV9|.|TRBJ2-5|TRBD2
TGTGCCAGCAGCGTAGGGTTTAGCGGGGGGCAAGAGACCCAGTACTTC
CASSVGFSGGQETQYF
>TRBV10-3|.|TRBJ1-1|.
TGTGCCATCAGTGCCGACACCTGGAACACTGAAGCTTTCTTT
CAISADTWNTEAFF
>TRBV9|.|TRBJ2-1|.
TGTGCCAGCAGCGCCCCCAGGCTGTTGAGCTCCTACAATGAGCAGTTCTTC
CASSAPRLLSSYNEQFF
>TRBV6-1|.|TRBJ2-2|.
TGTGCCGGATTTAGCGTGAACACCGGGGAGCTGTTTTTT
CAGFSVNTGELFF
>TRBV11-2|.|TRBJ2-5|TRBD2
TGTGCCAGCAGCTTGAGCCCCGCGGGAGACCAAGAGACCCAGTACTTC
CASSLSPAGDQETQYF
>TRBV5-1|.|TRBJ1-4|.
TGCGCCAGCAGCGCAGGGGCTAATGAAAAACTGTTTTTT
CASSAGANEKLFF
>TRBV9|once|TRBJ1-1|.
TGTGCCAGCAGCCCCTTGACACAACCGGGAACTGAAGCTTTCTTT
CASSPLTQPGTEAFF
>TRBV7-9|.|TRBJ2-7|TRBD2
TGTGCCAGCAGTACCGGGACTAGCGGAAGAAAACACCGGGACGAGCAGTACTTC
CASSTGTSGRKHRDEQYF
>TRBV6-6|once|TRBJ1-1|.
TGTGCCAGCAGCCCCGAGGGACTCCCCAATGGGAGTGAAGCTTTCTTT
CASSPEGLPNGSEAFF